The TCR beta chain described here comes from a study of cytomegalovirus exposure and HLA in healthy donors. Study results and limitations: In a later analysis, common viral pathogens appeared linked to several of the most significant clusters. The investigators catalogued 180 or so TCR beta chains as cytomegalovirus-associated. CMV antigen specificity was confirmed in vitro for three CMV-associated chains.

The PCR made use of 60 Vbeta and 13 Jbeta primers. The assay was immunoSEQ multiplex PCR, and TCRdb's table has in-frame clones only and misses some. This sample has about 190,000 clones; roughly four fifths occur once, and the top ten carry 3.1%. The CDR3 is 13 residues long. Trimming removed 5 bases from V and 5 bases from J, with 12 bases in between. Germline V gene sequence: CDR1 PRHDT, CDR2 FYEKMQ (reference sequence). Remarks on this clone: Its antigen is still unknown.

Sequenced sample: PBMCs. The source is a woman in her 30s in good health and CMV-seropositive. This chain uses TRBV13 with TRBJ2-5; D is perhaps TRBD2 (5 bases). This chain's CDR3 is CASSPDYRETQYF. CDR3 DNA: TGTGCCAGCAGCCCAGACTACCGCGAGACCCAGTACTTC. The full variable domain, completed using reference TRBV13 and TRBJ2-5, is AAGVIQSPRHLIKEKRETATLKCYPIPRHDTVYWYQQGPGQDPQFLISFYEKMQSDKGSIPDRFSAQQFSDYHSELNMSSLELGDSALYFCASSPDYRETQYFGPGTRLLVL.